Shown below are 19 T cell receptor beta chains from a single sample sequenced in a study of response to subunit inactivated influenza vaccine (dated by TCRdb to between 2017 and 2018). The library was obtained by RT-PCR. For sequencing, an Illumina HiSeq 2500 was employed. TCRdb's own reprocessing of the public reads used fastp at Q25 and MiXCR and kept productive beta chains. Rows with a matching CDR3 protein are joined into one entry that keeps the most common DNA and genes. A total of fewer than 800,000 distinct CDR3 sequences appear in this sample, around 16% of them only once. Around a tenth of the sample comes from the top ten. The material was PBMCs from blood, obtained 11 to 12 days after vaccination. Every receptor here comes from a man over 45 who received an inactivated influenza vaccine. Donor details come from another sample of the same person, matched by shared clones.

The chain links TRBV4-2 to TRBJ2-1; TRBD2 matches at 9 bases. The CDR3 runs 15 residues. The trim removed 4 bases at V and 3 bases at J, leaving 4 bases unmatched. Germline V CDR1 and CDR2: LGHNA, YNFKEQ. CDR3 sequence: CASSRERGVYNEQFF. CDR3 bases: TGTGCCAGCAGCCGGGAGCGGGGGGTCTACAATGAGCAGTTCTTC.

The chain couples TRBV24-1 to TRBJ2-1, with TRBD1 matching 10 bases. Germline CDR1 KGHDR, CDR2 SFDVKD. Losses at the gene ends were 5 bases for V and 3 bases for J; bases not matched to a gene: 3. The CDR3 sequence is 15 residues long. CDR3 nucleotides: TGTGCCACCAGTGCGGGACAGGGGAGCTACAATGAGCAGTTCTTC. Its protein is CATSAGQGSYNEQFF.

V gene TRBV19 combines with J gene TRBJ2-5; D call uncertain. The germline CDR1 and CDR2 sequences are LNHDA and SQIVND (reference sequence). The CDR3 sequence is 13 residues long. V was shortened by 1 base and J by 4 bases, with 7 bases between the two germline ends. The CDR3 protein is CASSIATRETQYF. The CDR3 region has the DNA TGTGCCAGTAGTATAGCCACGAGAGAGACCCAGTACTTC.

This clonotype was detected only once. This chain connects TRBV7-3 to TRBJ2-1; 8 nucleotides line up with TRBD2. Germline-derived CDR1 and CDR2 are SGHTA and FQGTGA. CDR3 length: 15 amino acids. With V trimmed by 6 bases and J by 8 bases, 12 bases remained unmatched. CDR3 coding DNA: TGTGCCAGCAGTTCCAGCGGGAGTAGACAGGATGAGCAGTTCTTC. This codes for CASSSSGSRQDEQFF.

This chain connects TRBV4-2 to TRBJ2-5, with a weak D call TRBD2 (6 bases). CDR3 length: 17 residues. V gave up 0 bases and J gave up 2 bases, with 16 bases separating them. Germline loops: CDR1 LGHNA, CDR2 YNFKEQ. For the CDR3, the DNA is TGTGCCAGCAGCCAAGATTTACCCCCAGGGAGGCAAGAGACCCAGTACTTC. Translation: CASSQDLPPGRQETQYF.

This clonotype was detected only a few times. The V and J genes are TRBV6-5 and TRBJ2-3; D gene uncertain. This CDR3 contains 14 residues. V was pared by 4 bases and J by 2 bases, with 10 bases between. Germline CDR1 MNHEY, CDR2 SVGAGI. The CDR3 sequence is CASSSWTFTDTQYF. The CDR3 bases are TGTGCCAGCAGTTCATGGACGTTCACAGATACGCAGTATTTT.

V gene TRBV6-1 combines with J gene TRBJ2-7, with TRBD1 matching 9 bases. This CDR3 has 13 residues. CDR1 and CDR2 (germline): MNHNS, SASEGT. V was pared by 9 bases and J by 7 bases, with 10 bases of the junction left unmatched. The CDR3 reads CASKAQGAREQYF. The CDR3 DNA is TGTGCCAGTAAAGCACAGGGGGCGCGGGAGCAGTACTTC.

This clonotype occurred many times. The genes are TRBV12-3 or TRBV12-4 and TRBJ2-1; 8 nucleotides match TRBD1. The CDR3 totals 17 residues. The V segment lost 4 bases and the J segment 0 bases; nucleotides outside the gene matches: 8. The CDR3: CASSSQGGPSSYNEQFF. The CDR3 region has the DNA TGTGCCAGCAGTTCACAGGGGGGCCCTAGCTCCTACAATGAGCAGTTCTTC.

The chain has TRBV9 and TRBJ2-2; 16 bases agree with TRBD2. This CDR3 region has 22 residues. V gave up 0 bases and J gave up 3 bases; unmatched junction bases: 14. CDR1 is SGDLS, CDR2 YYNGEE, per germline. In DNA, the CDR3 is TGTGCCAGCAGCGTAGCTACTTGGAGAGGGGGACTAGCGGGAGGGCACACCGGGGAGCTGTTTTTT. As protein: CASSVATWRGGLAGGHTGELFF.

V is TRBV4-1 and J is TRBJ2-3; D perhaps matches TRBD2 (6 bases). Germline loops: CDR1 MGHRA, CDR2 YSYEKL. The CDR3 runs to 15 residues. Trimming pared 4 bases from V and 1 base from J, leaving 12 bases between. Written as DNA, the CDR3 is TGCGCCAGCAGCCCGGGCGGGGCCGGCACAGATACGCAGTATTTT. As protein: CASSPGGAGTDTQYF.

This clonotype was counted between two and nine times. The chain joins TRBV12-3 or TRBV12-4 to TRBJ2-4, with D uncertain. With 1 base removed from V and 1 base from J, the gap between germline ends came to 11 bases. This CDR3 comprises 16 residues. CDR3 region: CASSLGAARAKNIQYF. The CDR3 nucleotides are TGTGCCAGCAGTTTAGGGGCAGCACGTGCCAAAAACATTCAGTACTTC.

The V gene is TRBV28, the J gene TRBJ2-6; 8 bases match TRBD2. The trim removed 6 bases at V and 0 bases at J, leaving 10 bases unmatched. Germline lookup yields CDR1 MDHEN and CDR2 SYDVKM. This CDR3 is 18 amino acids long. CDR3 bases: TGTGCCAGCAGCCGACTAGCGACTGCCCCCTCTGGGGCCAACGTCCTGACTTTC. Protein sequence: CASSRLATAPSGANVLTF.

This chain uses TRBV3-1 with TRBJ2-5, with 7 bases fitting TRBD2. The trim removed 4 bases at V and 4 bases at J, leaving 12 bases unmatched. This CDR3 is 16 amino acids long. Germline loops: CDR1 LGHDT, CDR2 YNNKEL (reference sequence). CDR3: CASSRPAGLVGETQYF. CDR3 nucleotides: TGTGCCAGCAGCCGACCTGCCGGACTAGTTGGAGAGACCCAGTACTTC.

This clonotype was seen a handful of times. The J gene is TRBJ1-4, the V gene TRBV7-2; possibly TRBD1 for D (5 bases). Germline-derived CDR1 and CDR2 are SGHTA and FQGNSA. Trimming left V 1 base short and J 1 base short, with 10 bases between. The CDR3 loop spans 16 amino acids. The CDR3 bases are TGTGCCAGCAGCTTAGGGGGGGGAAGAACTAATGAAAAACTGTTTTTT. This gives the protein CASSLGGGRTNEKLFF.

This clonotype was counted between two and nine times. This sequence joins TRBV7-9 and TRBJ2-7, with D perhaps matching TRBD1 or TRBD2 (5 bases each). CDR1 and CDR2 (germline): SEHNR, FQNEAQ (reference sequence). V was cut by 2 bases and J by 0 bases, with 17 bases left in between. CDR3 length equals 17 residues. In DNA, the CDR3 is TGTGCCAGCAGCTTAACAAAAGGGACCGGAAGCTCCTACGAGCAGTACTTC. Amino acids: CASSLTKGTGSSYEQYF.

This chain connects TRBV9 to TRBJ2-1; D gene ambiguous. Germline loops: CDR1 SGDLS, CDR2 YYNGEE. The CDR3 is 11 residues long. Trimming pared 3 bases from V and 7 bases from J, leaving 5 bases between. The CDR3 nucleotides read TGTGCCAGCAGCGGGTCGAATGAGCAGTTCTTC. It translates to CASSGSNEQFF.

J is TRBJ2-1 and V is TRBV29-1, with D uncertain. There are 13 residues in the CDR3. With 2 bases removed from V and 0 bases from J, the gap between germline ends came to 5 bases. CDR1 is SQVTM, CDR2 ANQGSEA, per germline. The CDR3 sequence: CSVERFSYNEQFF. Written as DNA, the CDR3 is TGCAGCGTTGAACGGTTCTCCTACAATGAGCAGTTCTTC.

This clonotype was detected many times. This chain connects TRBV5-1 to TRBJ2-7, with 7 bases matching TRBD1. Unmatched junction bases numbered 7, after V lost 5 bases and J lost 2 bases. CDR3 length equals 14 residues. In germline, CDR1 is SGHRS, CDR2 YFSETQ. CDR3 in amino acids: CASSRRDSAYEQYF. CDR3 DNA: TGCGCCAGCAGTCGCCGGGACAGTGCCTACGAGCAGTACTTC. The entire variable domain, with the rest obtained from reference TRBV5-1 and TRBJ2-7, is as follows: KAGVTQTPRYLIKTRGQQVTLSCSPISGHRSVSWYQQTPGQGLQFLFEYFSETQRNKGNFPGRFSGRQFSNSRSEMNVSTLELGDSALYLCASSRRDSAYEQYFGPGTRLTVT.

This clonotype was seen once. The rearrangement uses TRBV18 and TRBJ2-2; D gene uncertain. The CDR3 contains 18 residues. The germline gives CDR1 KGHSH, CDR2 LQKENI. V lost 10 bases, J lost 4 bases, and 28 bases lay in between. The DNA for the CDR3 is TGTGCCATGCCTCTAGGCCCCCTACATGGGCCAGCCACCGGGGAGCTGTTTTTT. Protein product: CAMPLGPLHGPATGELFF.